The present T cell receptor beta chain was sequenced within a study of shared clonotypes between healthy human individuals. Sequencing was performed with immunoSEQ multiplex PCR; in TCRdb, only in-frame clones are kept and a portion is missing. Of almost 700,000 clones in the sample, about 91% were seen once. This clone was detected only once. Naive CD8 cells lacked CD45RO, underwent positive selection for CCR7 and left out terminally differentiated effector memory CD45RA+ cells. The receptor was isolated from a man younger than 45 in good health. Sequenced sample: naive CD8+ T cells sorted from blood.

The CDR3 loop reads CASSSIDRAYLSNQPQHF. For the CDR3, the DNA is TGTGCCAGCAGCTCGATCGACAGGGCGTATTTAAGCAATCAGCCCCAGCATTTT. V gene TRBV7-2 combines with J gene TRBJ1-5, with 7 bases that match TRBD1. The V gene's germline CDR1 is SGHTA and CDR2 FQGNSA. V lost 4 bases to trimming and J lost 1 base; unmatched junction nucleotides: 13. This CDR3 has 18 residues. Based on the CDR3 plus reference TRBV7-2 and TRBJ1-5, the full variable domain is GAGVSQSPSNKVTEKGKDVELRCDPISGHTALYWYRQSLGQGLEFLIYFQGNSAPDKSGLPSDRFSAERTGGSVSTLTIQRTQQEDSAVYLCASSSIDRAYLSNQPQHFGDGTRLSIL.